These 18 T cell receptor beta chains originate from one sample sequenced in a study of cytomegalovirus exposure and HLA in healthy donors. With 60 Vbeta and 13 Jbeta primers, the PCR was carried out. Measured with immunoSEQ multiplex PCR; TCRdb has only the in-frame clones, and not every one. The table lists under 200,000 clones, 75% to 80% of them singletons. The sample comprised PBMCs. These receptors all come from a middle-aged woman in good health and CMV-seronegative.

Comments on this clone: The sample has other DNA sequences that encode this CDR3 too. V gene TRBV27 combines with J gene TRBJ2-7, with D maybe TRBD1 (5 bases). Trimming pared 8 bases from V and 3 bases from J, leaving 17 bases between. The germline V gene has CDR1 MNHEY and CDR2 SMNVEV (reference sequence). CDR3 length: 14 residues. CDR3 in DNA: TGTGCCAGCGGGGCCAAAGGGGCCCTCTACGAGCAGTACTTC. Amino acid sequence: CASGAKGALYEQYF.

The genes are TRBV10-1 and TRBJ1-3; D is uncertain. The germline V gene has CDR1 WNHNN and CDR2 SYGVQD (reference sequence). V dropped 10 bases and J dropped 4 bases, with 17 bases sitting between them. The CDR3 runs 14 residues. CDR3 bases: TGCGCCACCCCACCGGAAGGAGAGGGAAACACCATATATTTT. This gives the protein CATPPEGEGNTIYF.

Judged by abundance, this clone is medium-sized. The chain has TRBV19 and TRBJ2-1, with 12 positions matching TRBD2. Germline-derived CDR1 and CDR2 are LNHDA and SQIVND (reference sequence). The CDR3 runs to 15 residues. V lost 6 bases to trimming and J lost 5 bases; unmatched junction nucleotides: 5. CDR3 loop: CASSLAGGANNEQFF. The CDR3 DNA reads as TGTGCCAGTAGCCTAGCGGGGGGGGCGAACAATGAGCAGTTCTTC.

CDR3 amino acids: CASSYEWTPKNTEAFF. DNA of the CDR3: TGTGCCAGCAGCTACGAGTGGACACCAAAGAACACTGAAGCTTTCTTT. The V call is TRBV6-5, the J call TRBJ1-1, with TRBD1 as a possible D gene (5 bases). Germline assignment: CDR1 MNHEY and CDR2 SVGAGI. Trimming left V 6 bases short and J 1 base short, with 18 bases between. CDR3 length equals 16 residues.

In this sample, this clone turned up once. The V call is TRBV5-6, the J call TRBJ2-5, with D possibly being TRBD1 (6 bases). The CDR3 is 14 amino acids. V gave up 0 bases and J gave up 7 bases, with 13 bases separating them. Germline CDR1 is SGHDT and CDR2 is YYEEEE. The DNA for the CDR3 is TGTGCCAGCAGCTTGGAGTCAGGGGCAGGGACCCAGTACTTC. It specifies CASSLESGAGTQYF.

The chain joins TRBV5-5 to TRBJ1-5; 7 bases line up with TRBD1. CDR3 length equals 15 residues. V trimming: 4 bases; J trimming: 4 bases; junction bases outside the gene matches: 8. The germline V gene has CDR1 SGHKS and CDR2 YYEKEE (reference sequence). CDR3 protein: CASSRRQGENQPQHF. Here the CDR3 DNA reads TGTGCCAGCAGCCGCCGCCAGGGGGAAAATCAGCCCCAGCATTTT.

CDR3 bases: TGTGCCAGCACCTCAGCGGGGGCCAGTGAGACCCAGTACTTC. Amino acid sequence: CASTSAGASETQYF. The chain recombines TRBV6-6 with TRBJ2-5, with 8 positions matching TRBD2. V was clipped by 7 bases and J by 5 bases; unmatched bases: 9. There are 14 residues in the CDR3. Germline V gene data show CDR1 as MNHNY and CDR2 as SVGAGI (reference sequence).

The rearrangement joins TRBV4-2 to TRBJ2-5; 11 bases fit TRBD2. This CDR3 region has 20 residues. Per the germline V gene, CDR1 is LGHNA and CDR2 is YNFKEQ. J was trimmed by 0 bases and V by 4 bases; bases with no gene match: 16. For the CDR3, the DNA is TGTGCCAGCAGCCCGAAACCGGCGGTTCTAGCGGGGGGATACCAAGAGACCCAGTACTTC. This codes for CASSPKPAVLAGGYQETQYF.

The chain couples TRBV7-4 to TRBJ2-7; 7 nucleotides match TRBD1. This CDR3 contains 15 residues. The V gene end was trimmed by 4 bases and the J gene end by 6 bases; junction bases not matched to a gene: 12. Germline V lookup: CDR1 SGHVT, CDR2 SQSDAQ. The CDR3 reads CASSSGTVHVCEQYF. In DNA form, the CDR3 reads TGTGCCAGCAGCTCCGGGACAGTCCATGTCTGCGAGCAGTACTTC.

The chain combines TRBV19 with TRBJ2-3; D is unclear. This CDR3 contains 13 residues. V was pared by 3 bases and J by 1 base, with 5 bases between. The germline CDR1 and CDR2 sequences are LNHDA and SQIVND (reference sequence). Written as DNA, the CDR3 is TGTGCCAGTAGTATCGCGGGCACAGATACGCAGTATTTT. This encodes CASSIAGTDTQYF.

V usage is TRBV21-1 and J usage is TRBJ2-5; the D segment call TRBD1 is taken from the table without a DNA check. TRBV21-1 is reported as a pseudogene. CDR3 length: 19 residues. The CDR3 sequence is CASSKALFHPFGTDRAQYF. CDR3 nucleotides: TGTGCCAGCAGCAAAGCGCTTTTTCACCCGTTCGGGACCGACAGGGCCCAGTACTTC.

This clone was counted a few times. V usage is TRBV15 and J usage is TRBJ2-5; D is unclear. The CDR3 consists of 15 residues. Germline V gives CDR1 LNHNV, CDR2 YYDKDF (reference sequence). V lost 1 base and J lost 0, with 9 bases in between. The CDR3, as DNA: TGTGCCACCAGCAGAGCGCAGGATTACCAAGAGACCCAGTACTTC. It yields the protein CATSRAQDYQETQYF.

This chain uses TRBV11-2 with TRBJ2-3, with a possible D match to TRBD2 (5 bases). With 6 bases removed from V and 6 bases from J, the gap between germline ends came to 10 bases. The CDR3 loop spans 12 amino acids. Germline CDR1 and CDR2: SGHAT and FQNNGV. In DNA form, the CDR3 reads TGTGCCAGCAGGTACTTAGCGGATACGCAGTATTTT. Its protein is CASRYLADTQYF.

The CDR3 DNA follows: TGTGCCAGCAGCCGCCTGGGCAGTTCTAACTATGGCTACACCTTC. Translated: CASSRLGSSNYGYTF. The J gene is TRBJ1-2, the V gene TRBV7-9; no clear D gene. CDR3 length: 15 amino acids. Germline CDR1 reads SEHNR; CDR2 reads FQNEAQ (reference sequence). V was cut by 5 bases and J by 0 bases, with 13 bases left in between.

The table lists this clone with a few counts. The chain employs TRBV4-2 and TRBJ1-6, with TRBD1 identical over 7 bases. Per the germline V gene, CDR1 is LGHNA and CDR2 is YNFKEQ. J was trimmed by 7 bases and V by 5 bases; bases with no gene match: 5. The CDR3 length is 14 residues. CDR3 in amino acids: CASSDRDLNSPLHF. The DNA for the CDR3 is TGTGCCAGCAGCGACAGGGACTTGAATTCACCCCTCCACTTT.

The chain carries TRBV12-5 and TRBJ2-7; the D is unclear. This CDR3 is built from 11 residues. Trimming pared 4 bases from V and 5 bases from J, leaving 6 bases between. Germline lookup yields CDR1 LGHNT and CDR2 FRNRAP. The CDR3 DNA reads as TGTGCTAGTGGTTCCATCAACGAGCAGTACTTC. It codes for CASGSINEQYF.

This clone came up a few times. The J gene is TRBJ2-1, the V gene TRBV27; D is possibly TRBD1 (6 bases). The CDR3 loop spans 18 amino acids. The V end was cut by 0 bases, the J end by 5 bases, with 20 bases between. CDR1 and CDR2 from the germline V gene are MNHEY and SMNVEV (reference sequence). For the CDR3, the DNA is TGTGCCAGCAGTTTATCCCCGACCCGGACAGCCATTAACAATGAGCAGTTCTTC. Translated: CASSLSPTRTAINNEQFF.

This clone was seen a few times. The gene calls are TRBV7-9 and TRBJ1-4; 9 positions agree with TRBD1. The V gene end was trimmed by 5 bases and the J gene end by 7 bases; junction bases not matched to a gene: 8. Germline V lookup: CDR1 SEHNR, CDR2 FQNEAQ (reference sequence). This CDR3 comprises 15 residues. CDR3 residues: CASSQNDRGSEKLFF. CDR3 DNA: TGTGCCAGCAGCCAAAACGACAGGGGGAGTGAAAAACTGTTTTTT. Drawing the rest from reference TRBV7-9 and TRBJ1-4, the complete variable domain is DTGVSQNPRHKITKRGQNVTFRCDPISEHNRLYWYRQTLGQGPEFLTYFQNEAQLEKSRLLSDRFSAERPKGSFSTLEIQRTEQGDSAMYLCASSQNDRGSEKLFFGSGTQLSVL.